Listed here are 19 T cell receptor beta chains from one sample, sequenced in a study of cytomegalovirus exposure and HLA in healthy donors. The repertoire was sequenced with immunoSEQ multiplex PCR; TCRdb's copy has only in-frame clones and lacks some. Of a few hundred thousand clones listed, nearly 90% are singletons. The sequencing sample was made of PBMCs. Every receptor here comes from a woman younger than 30 in good health and CMV-seronegative.

The V and J genes are TRBV7-8 and TRBJ1-2; D might be TRBD1 (6 bases). The CDR3 has 15 residues. Trimming pared 1 base from V and 3 bases from J, leaving 12 bases between. The germline V gene encodes CDR1 SGHVS and CDR2 FQNEAQ. The CDR3, as DNA: TGTGCCAGCAGCTTAGAGGGGGGGCTAGACTATGGCTACACCTTC. It yields the protein CASSLEGGLDYGYTF. The full variable domain, with the rest looked up from reference TRBV7-8 and TRBJ1-2, is GAGVSQSPRYKVAKRGQDVALRCDPISGHVSLFWYQQALGQGPEFLTYFQNEAQLDKSGLPSDRFFAERPEGSVSTLKIQRTQQEDSAVYLCASSLEGGLDYGYTFGSGTRLTVV.

The gene calls are TRBV5-1 and TRBJ2-2; 7 nucleotides agree with TRBD1. This CDR3 is built from 15 residues. V shed 4 bases, J shed 6 bases, and the junction held 9 bases outside the gene matches. Germline V CDR1 and CDR2: SGHRS, YFSETQ. This CDR3 reads CASSPGTALPGELFF. In DNA form, the CDR3 reads TGCGCCAGCAGCCCGGGGACAGCGCTTCCCGGGGAGCTGTTTTTT.

V is TRBV4-1 and J is TRBJ2-7; tentative D call: TRBD1 (5 bases). Trimming shortened V by 0 bases and J by 3 bases, and 9 bases separated the two germline ends. CDR3 length: 14 amino acids. Germline lookup yields CDR1 MGHRA and CDR2 YSYEKL. Here the CDR3 reads CASSQDKGVYEQYF. CDR3 nucleotide sequence: TGCGCCAGCAGCCAAGATAAAGGGGTCTACGAGCAGTACTTC.

The gene calls are TRBV7-2 and TRBJ1-2, with a tentative D call TRBD1 (5 bases). Per germline, CDR1 SGHTA and CDR2 FQGNSA. V lost 4 bases, J lost 4 bases, and 16 bases lay in between. This CDR3 contains 15 residues. CDR3 in DNA: TGTGCCAGCAGCTCTTGGCAGGGCGGTGTCTATGGCTACACCTTC. This gives the protein CASSSWQGGVYGYTF.

The rearrangement uses TRBV27 and TRBJ2-2, with TRBD2 matching over 10 bases. The germline V gene encodes CDR1 MNHEY and CDR2 SMNVEV (reference sequence). V was pared by 3 bases and J by 1 base, with 2 bases of the junction left unmatched. The CDR3 covers 16 residues. CDR3 coding DNA: TGTGCCAGCAGTTTCAGACTAGCGGGGAACACCGGGGAGCTGTTTTTT. This translates into CASSFRLAGNTGELFF.

The DNA for the CDR3 is TGTGCCATCAGTGAGTCGAATGGGGTAGCGAGCGGCTACACCTTC. Translating gives CAISESNGVASGYTF. This chain connects TRBV10-3 to TRBJ1-2; D remains unclear. Trimming pared 0 bases from V and 8 bases from J, leaving 16 bases between. This CDR3 has 15 amino acids. Germline CDR1 is ENHRY and CDR2 is SYGVKD.

The chain has TRBV4-1 and TRBJ2-5; the D gene is possibly TRBD2 (7 bases). The CDR3 spans 18 residues. V was cut by 1 base and J by 2 bases, with 20 bases left in between. Germline values: CDR1 MGHRA, CDR2 YSYEKL. The CDR3 coding sequence is TGCGCCAGCAGCCAAGGTCTTTCTTCCCGGGGGGCACAAGAGACCCAGTACTTC. It codes for CASSQGLSSRGAQETQYF.

CDR3 sequence reads: CASSLSIPNTGELFF. CDR3 in DNA: TGTGCCAGCAGCTTATCTATACCGAACACCGGGGAGCTGTTTTTT. The chain couples TRBV7-6 to TRBJ2-2; no clear D gene. The germline V and J ends were trimmed by 2 bases and 0 bases, with 7 bases remaining between them. Germline assignment: CDR1 SGHVS and CDR2 FNYEAQ. The CDR3 is 15 residues long.

The chain employs TRBV19 and TRBJ2-2; 7 bases align to TRBD2. CDR3 length: 16 residues. The trim removed 1 base at V and 0 bases at J, leaving 2 bases unmatched. CDR1 is LNHDA, CDR2 SQIVND, per germline (reference sequence). The CDR3 sequence: CASSIGGRANTGELFF. In DNA form, the CDR3 reads TGTGCCAGTAGTATAGGAGGGAGGGCGAACACCGGGGAGCTGTTTTTT. The whole variable domain, remainder taken from reference TRBV19 and TRBJ2-2, is DGGITQSPKYLFRKEGQNVTLSCEQNLNHDAMYWYRQDPGQGLRLIYYSQIVNDFQKGDIAEGYSVSREKKESFPLTVTSAQKNPTAFYLCASSIGGRANTGELFFGEGSRLTVL.

This clone came up a few times. J is TRBJ1-6 and V is TRBV2, with a possible D match to TRBD1 (5 bases). The CDR3 extends over 13 amino acids. V was pared by 4 bases and J by 7 bases, with 8 bases between. Germline CDR1 reads SNHLY; CDR2 reads FYNNEI. CDR3 DNA sequence: TGTGCCAGCAGTGGACAGCAAAATTCACCCCTCCACTTT. Protein product: CASSGQQNSPLHF. Drawing the rest from reference TRBV2 and TRBJ1-6, the complete variable domain is EPEVTQTPSHQVTQMGQEVILRCVPISNHLYFYWYRQILGQKVEFLVSFYNNEISEKSEIFDDQFSVERPDGSNFTLKIRSTKLEDSAMYFCASSGQQNSPLHFGNGTRLTVT.

The chain links TRBV5-6 to TRBJ1-5, with D possibly TRBD1 on 5 matching bases. The CDR3 has 14 residues. Germline-derived CDR1 and CDR2 are SGHDT and YYEEEE. V was trimmed by 0 bases and J by 6 bases, leaving 10 bases between them. The CDR3 sequence: CASSLDLGAQPQHF. The CDR3 bases are TGTGCCAGCAGCTTGGACCTAGGGGCTCAGCCCCAGCATTTT.

The chain has TRBV6-5 and TRBJ1-6; the D gene is possibly TRBD1 (6 bases). CDR1 is MNHEY, CDR2 SVGAGI, per germline. Trimming shortened V by 5 bases and J by 7 bases, and 12 bases separated the two germline ends. The CDR3 covers 14 residues. As DNA, the CDR3 is TGTGCCAGCAGTCCCCAAGGACAGAATTCACCCCTCCACTTT. Its protein is CASSPQGQNSPLHF.

The rearrangement uses TRBV6-5 and TRBJ2-7; tentative D call: TRBD1 (5 bases). V was shortened by 2 bases and J by 5 bases, with 13 bases between the two germline ends. Germline CDR1 MNHEY, CDR2 SVGAGI. This CDR3 is built from 14 residues. The CDR3 protein is CASSYPGARDEQYF. CDR3 coding DNA: TGTGCCAGCAGTTACCCTGGGGCTCGAGACGAGCAGTACTTC.

The chain employs TRBV27 and TRBJ2-5; maybe TRBD2 (6 bases). Germline values: CDR1 MNHEY, CDR2 SMNVEV (reference sequence). The CDR3 sequence is 16 residues long. The V end was cut by 5 bases, the J end by 1 base, with 17 bases between. The CDR3 sequence: CASSPQEGPSQETQYF. DNA of the CDR3: TGTGCCAGCAGTCCCCAGGAGGGACCCTCCCAAGAGACCCAGTACTTC.

This chain connects TRBV28 to TRBJ1-2; 12 bases fit TRBD1. Per the germline V gene, CDR1 is MDHEN and CDR2 is SYDVKM. The trim removed 5 bases at V and 8 bases at J, leaving 12 bases unmatched. The CDR3 runs 16 residues. Written as DNA, the CDR3 is TGTGCCAGCAGTACCGGGACAGGGGGCGGCGGGAGCGGCTACACCTTC. Residues: CASSTGTGGGGSGYTF.

CDR3 loop: CASSLVTSSGQPQHF. The CDR3 DNA is TGTGCCAGCAGCTTAGTAACCTCAAGCGGTCAGCCCCAGCATTTT. V and J are TRBV7-2 and TRBJ1-5; D is undetermined. Germline V gives CDR1 SGHTA, CDR2 FQGNSA. Trimming left V 1 base short and J 6 bases short, with 13 bases between. This CDR3 region has 15 residues. The whole variable domain, filled in from reference TRBV7-2 and TRBJ1-5, reads GAGVSQSPSNKVTEKGKDVELRCDPISGHTALYWYRQSLGQGLEFLIYFQGNSAPDKSGLPSDRFSAERTGGSVSTLTIQRTQQEDSAVYLCASSLVTSSGQPQHFGDGTRLSIL.

The rearrangement joins TRBV9 to TRBJ1-1, with 9 bases aligning to TRBD1. The junction had 9 bases not matched to a gene; V was cut back by 4 bases and J by 5 bases. This CDR3 has 15 amino acids. CDR1 and CDR2 (germline): SGDLS, YYNGEE. In nucleotides, the CDR3 is TGTGCCAGCAGCCCCCCTGGGACAGGGCGGACTGAAGCTTTCTTT. Amino acids: CASSPPGTGRTEAFF.

J is TRBJ2-2 and V is TRBV10-1; no clear D gene. V was shortened by 8 bases and J by 1 base, with 8 bases between the two germline ends. In germline, CDR1 is WNHNN, CDR2 SYGVQD (reference sequence). The CDR3 is 13 amino acids. Here the CDR3 reads CASRDKNTGELFF. CDR3 DNA sequence: TGCGCCAGCCGAGACAAGAACACCGGGGAGCTGTTTTTT.

The chain is built from TRBV6-5 and TRBJ1-1; a possible D gene is TRBD1 (5 bases). Germline V gives CDR1 MNHEY, CDR2 SVGAGI. This CDR3 is built from 14 residues. The V gene lost 7 bases and the J gene lost 1 base, with 13 bases spanning the gap. CDR3 DNA sequence: TGTGCCAGCAAAAGTTACGGGGGGAACACTGAAGCTTTCTTT. Protein product: CASKSYGGNTEAFF.